This TCR beta chain was sequenced for a study of T cell changes during pregnancy in multiple sclerosis. Profiling relied on immunoSEQ multiplex PCR, and the TCRdb table lists in-frame clones only, not all of them. The sample shows tens of thousands of clones, about 93% of them seen only once. CDR1 and CDR2 from the germline V gene are SGDLS and YYNGEE. There are 15 residues in the CDR3. V was trimmed by 4 bases and J by 5 bases, leaving 16 bases between them. V and J are TRBV9 and TRBJ1-5; D remains ambiguous. The sample consisted of CD8+ T cells from peripheral blood mononuclear cells, taken in the third trimester of pregnancy. The sequence was obtained from a female donor with multiple sclerosis, enrolled in a pregnancy study. CDR3 region: CASSPGGERHQPQHF. The CDR3 nucleotides are TGTGCCAGCAGCCCGGGAGGAGAAAGGCATCAGCCCCAGCATTTT.